This T cell receptor beta chain was recovered during a study of blood T cells in healthy people across ages. Trimming shortened V by 5 bases and J by 3 bases, and 14 bases separated the two germline ends. The germline gives CDR1 SEHNR, CDR2 FQNEAQ (reference sequence). The CDR3 totals 14 residues. The authors drew around 11 milliliters of peripheral blood from each donor. A sample-barcoded 5' primer and a J-beta primer mix were used in a second PCR of roughly 7 to 12 cycles. All cDNA molecules were each tagged by a template-switch adaptor with 12 random nucleotides. MiXCR, run by TCRdb on the 5' RACE reads, gives a single entry per CDR3 protein. The sample comprises roughly 1.6 million distinct CDR3 sequences, roughly 32% of which are singletons, and about 11% rests with the top ten. As to this clonotype: Its antigen is as yet unknown.

Study results and limitations: Lack of knowledge of donor CMV status possibly confounded expanded clonotype changes.

This TCR was recovered from a woman aged 25-40 years in good health. The chain carries TRBV7-9 and TRBJ2-7; D may be TRBD1 (5 bases). The sequenced material came from blood. CDR3 sequence: CASSVDRSYYEQYF. CDR3 DNA: TGTGCCAGCAGCGTAGACAGAAGCTACTACGAGCAGTACTTC.